This TCR beta chain was found in a study of blood T cell repertoires in COVID-19. The ends were cut back, 4 bases at V and 1 base at J, with 14 bases in the middle. Per the germline V gene, CDR1 is MNHEY and CDR2 is SMNVEV (reference sequence). This CDR3 comprises 16 residues. Per the original methods: Reference gene primer amplification gave estimated nucleated cell counts. TCRdb's copy holds only in-frame clones and misses some; the assay was immunoSEQ multiplex PCR. V and J calls and clone size follow that table, whereas D and trimming were derived from the DNA. In the table there are roughly 200,000 clones, about 90% of which are singletons.

The rearrangement joins TRBV27 to TRBJ1-5; possibly TRBD1 for D (6 bases). The sequenced sample was peripheral blood. This TCR derives from a woman in her late teens or twenties who had recovered from COVID-19. CDR3 DNA sequence: TGTGCCAGCAGTTCCCTACAGGGAGGGAGCAATCAGCCCCAGCATTTT. Translating gives CASSSLQGGSNQPQHF.